What follows are 18 T cell receptor beta chains derived from one specimen sequenced in a study of blood T cell repertoires in COVID-19. Generated by immunoSEQ multiplex PCR, the TCRdb table keeps only in-frame clones and is missing some. Here the sample spans fewer than 200,000 clones, 82% being singletons. The specimen sequenced was peripheral blood. Receptors were obtained from a woman between 55 and 75 years old with COVID-19, enrolled during active disease.

Only a few counts were recorded for this clone. This chain connects TRBV16 to TRBJ1-1; no definite D call. The V end lost 1 base, the J end lost 0 bases, and 3 bases lay between the germline ends. CDR1 and CDR2 from the germline V gene are KGHSY and FQNENV. There are 13 residues in the CDR3. CDR3 nucleotides: TGTGCCAGCAGCCAATTAGTGAACACTGAAGCTTTCTTT. This codes for CASSQLVNTEAFF.

The chain employs TRBV15 and TRBJ1-2; D may be TRBD1 (5 bases). V was cut by 5 bases and J by 8 bases, with 18 bases left in between. CDR3 length equals 14 residues. CDR1 and CDR2 (germline): LNHNV, YYDKDF (reference sequence). CDR3 in amino acids: CATSPDRGVWGYTF. DNA for the CDR3: TGTGCCACCAGCCCCGATCGGGGGGTATGGGGCTACACCTTC.

The rearrangement joins TRBV11-1 to TRBJ2-7; TRBD1 might be the D (6 bases). There are 16 residues in the CDR3. Per the germline V gene, CDR1 is SGHAT and CDR2 is FQDESV (reference sequence). The germline V and J ends were trimmed by 3 bases and 5 bases, with 20 bases remaining between them. For the CDR3, the DNA is TGTGCCAGCAGCTTTCATCAGGTTGCAGGGGCCGACGAGCAGTACTTC. It translates to CASSFHQVAGADEQYF.

The chain carries TRBV18 and TRBJ2-7; D unclear. CDR3 length equals 13 residues. The V gene's germline CDR1 is KGHSH and CDR2 LQKENI. Trimming shortened V by 6 bases and J by 0 bases, and 9 bases separated the two germline ends. The CDR3 loop reads CASSAFNSYEQYF. CDR3 sequence (DNA): TGTGCCAGCTCGGCCTTCAACTCCTACGAGCAGTACTTC.

The J gene is TRBJ1-5, the V gene TRBV6-5; D is perhaps TRBD1 (5 bases). The ends were cut back, 4 bases at V and 5 bases at J, with 12 bases in the middle. Germline CDR1 MNHEY, CDR2 SVGAGI. The CDR3 sequence is 14 residues long. In DNA form, the CDR3 reads TGTGCCAGCAGTTCACATGACAGCTATCAGCCCCAGCATTTT. It codes for CASSSHDSYQPQHF.

The V call is TRBV6-5, the J call TRBJ2-7, with D possibly TRBD1 on 6 matching bases. The CDR3 length is 14 residues. V lost 6 bases to trimming and J lost 6 bases, with 18 bases between them. Germline V gene data show CDR1 as MNHEY and CDR2 as SVGAGI. CDR3 loop: CASRRNRDNSEQYV. CDR3 sequence (DNA): TGTGCCAGCAGGCGAAACAGGGATAATAGCGAGCAGTACGTC.

This chain connects TRBV3-1 (or the pseudogene TRBV3-2) to TRBJ2-7; a possible D gene is TRBD1 (6 bases). This CDR3 is 14 amino acids long. Trimming removed 8 bases from V and 2 bases from J, with 16 bases in between. CDR1 LGHDT and CDR2 YNNKEL come from the germline V gene (reference sequence). The chain's CDR3 is CASSTSGQAYEQYF. CDR3 coding DNA: TGTGCCAGCTCAACCTCGGGACAAGCCTACGAGCAGTACTTC.

V and J are TRBV6-6 and TRBJ1-4, with 10 positions matching TRBD1. The CDR3 sequence is 17 residues long. V was clipped by 5 bases and J by 5 bases; unmatched bases: 11. CDR1 and CDR2 from the germline V gene are MNHNY and SVGAGI (reference sequence). The CDR3 coding sequence is TGTGCCAGCAGTCGGGACAGGGGTTTGCTAGAGAATGAAAAACTGTTTTTT. The encoded protein is CASSRDRGLLENEKLFF.

V is TRBV5-1 and J is TRBJ2-7; D might be TRBD2 (6 bases). CDR3 length equals 15 residues. CDR1 is SGHRS and CDR2 is YFSETQ in the germline V gene. Between the trimmed V and J ends, which lost 4 bases and 6 bases, there was a span of 20 bases. CDR3 protein: CASSRVRGSQGEQYF. Written as DNA, the CDR3 is TGCGCCAGCAGCCGAGTACGGGGGAGTCAGGGCGAGCAGTACTTC.

The chain employs TRBV19 and TRBJ2-2; unclear D gene. There are 13 residues in the CDR3. Germline CDR1 and CDR2: LNHDA and SQIVND (reference sequence). Between the trimmed V and J ends, which lost 3 bases and 7 bases, there was a span of 9 bases. The CDR3 region has the DNA TGTGCCAGTAGTATGAGGCAATACGGGGAGCTGTTTTTT. This codes for CASSMRQYGELFF. The whole variable domain, filled in from reference TRBV19 and TRBJ2-2, reads DGGITQSPKYLFRKEGQNVTLSCEQNLNHDAMYWYRQDPGQGLRLIYYSQIVNDFQKGDIAEGYSVSREKKESFPLTVTSAQKNPTAFYLCASSMRQYGELFFGEGSRLTVL.

The V gene is TRBV7-2, the J gene TRBJ1-2; D perhaps matches TRBD1 (5 bases). Deletions cut 1 base from V and 8 bases from J, with 17 bases between. The CDR3 sequence is 15 residues long. CDR1 and CDR2 from the germline V gene are SGHTA and FQGNSA. The CDR3 protein is CASSLVEGFRGGYTF. The CDR3 region has the DNA TGTGCCAGCAGCTTAGTTGAAGGGTTTCGGGGGGGCTACACCTTC.

The chain links TRBV4-1 to TRBJ2-1; TRBD2 matches 11 bases. The CDR3 contains 18 residues. J was trimmed by 3 bases and V by 0 bases; bases with no gene match: 7. CDR1 MGHRA and CDR2 YSYEKL come from the germline V gene. CDR3 loop: CASSQEGLAGTGYNEQFF. The CDR3 DNA reads as TGCGCCAGCAGCCAAGAAGGACTAGCGGGCACGGGCTACAATGAGCAGTTCTTC.

The CDR3 DNA follows: TGTGCCAGCAGTTCTTACACAGCAACTAATGAAAAACTGTTTTTT. Encoded protein: CASSSYTATNEKLFF. This sequence joins TRBV28 and TRBJ1-4; D not resolved. The CDR3 length is 15 residues. The germline V gene encodes CDR1 MDHEN and CDR2 SYDVKM. The V gene lost 4 bases and the J gene lost 0 bases, with 9 bases spanning the gap.

V gene TRBV6-5 combines with J gene TRBJ1-6, with D maybe TRBD1 (6 bases). CDR1 and CDR2 from the germline V gene are MNHEY and SVGAGI. This CDR3 has 16 residues. V dropped 4 bases and J dropped 10 bases, with 20 bases sitting between them. The CDR3 DNA follows: TGTGCCAGCAGTTCGGAGCCGACAGGAACAGGGTCACCCCTCCACTTT. Protein product: CASSSEPTGTGSPLHF.

The rearrangement joins TRBV6-1 to TRBJ2-3; maybe TRBD2 (6 bases). Germline CDR1 and CDR2: MNHNS and SASEGT. The CDR3 is 15 residues long. Between the trimmed V and J ends, which lost 3 bases and 0 bases, there was a span of 10 bases. CDR3 sequence reads: CASSDSGGSTDTQYF. CDR3 nucleotide sequence: TGTGCCAGCAGTGATAGCGGCGGTAGCACAGATACGCAGTATTTT.

For this clone: At one end, the junction sequence differs from germline, possibly due to a read error. The chain carries TRBV6-1 and TRBJ1-2, with 10 positions matching TRBD1. Germline V lookup: CDR1 MNHNS, CDR2 SASEGT. CDR3 size: 13 residues. CDR3 in amino acids: CASGDRGRYGYTF. In nucleotides, the CDR3 is TGTGCCAGCGGTGACAGGGGGCGGTATGGCTACACCTTC.

V is TRBV28 and J is TRBJ1-2; 8 bases agree with TRBD1. Germline assignment: CDR1 MDHEN and CDR2 SYDVKM. The trim removed 1 base at V and 7 bases at J, leaving 8 bases unmatched. The CDR3 is 15 amino acids. CDR3 in amino acids: CASSLSPQGAGGYTF. The CDR3, as DNA: TGTGCCAGCAGTTTATCCCCCCAGGGGGCGGGTGGCTACACCTTC.

The V call is TRBV7-2, the J call TRBJ2-7, with 7 bases identical to TRBD2. CDR3 length equals 13 residues. V shed 5 bases, J shed 4 bases, and the junction held 5 bases outside the gene matches. Germline lookup yields CDR1 SGHTA and CDR2 FQGNSA. The CDR3 is CASSLSGQYEQYF. In DNA form, the CDR3 reads TGTGCCAGCAGCCTTAGCGGGCAGTACGAGCAGTACTTC.